These 22 T cell receptor beta chains came from one sample sequenced in a study of blood T cell repertoires in COVID-19. Profiled with immunoSEQ multiplex PCR; TCRdb holds only in-frame clones, not every one. The sample consists of about 200,000 clones, around 94% of them appearing once. The sequenced sample was peripheral blood. These receptors were taken from a young man with COVID-19, enrolled during active disease.

The rearrangement links TRBV19 to TRBJ1-5, with 7 nucleotides matching TRBD1. The V gene's germline CDR1 is LNHDA and CDR2 SQIVND (reference sequence). This CDR3 region has 14 residues. Trimming cost V 5 bases and J 7 bases; bases outside gene matches: 8. The CDR3 DNA follows: TGTGCCAGTAGTCAACAGGGGCGAAGGCAGCCCCAGCATTTT. Protein product: CASSQQGRRQPQHF.

This chain links TRBV11-2 with TRBJ2-7; D unresolved. Trimming took off 0 bases at V and 2 bases at J, with 5 bases between the two ends. The length of the CDR3 is 13 residues. CDR1 is SGHAT and CDR2 is FQNNGV in the germline V gene. CDR3 coding DNA: TGTGCCAGCAGCTTAGACCAGGCCTACGAGCAGTACTTC. Translating gives CASSLDQAYEQYF.

This clone was counted a single time. CDR3 region: CASSFRTGLDEQYF. CDR3 sequence (DNA): TGTGCCAGCAGTTTCCGGACAGGCCTAGACGAGCAGTACTTC. V usage is TRBV6-5 and J usage is TRBJ2-7, with 7 bases lining up with TRBD1. CDR3 length equals 14 residues. CDR1 is MNHEY and CDR2 is SVGAGI in the germline V gene. V was clipped by 4 bases and J by 5 bases; unmatched bases: 8.

This rearrangement joins TRBV6-5 to TRBJ1-1; the D gene is possibly TRBD1 (5 bases). This CDR3 spans 14 amino acids. Germline CDR1 is MNHEY and CDR2 is SVGAGI. V lost 3 bases, J lost 2 bases, and 10 bases lay in between. The CDR3 spells CASSYKRGNTEAFF. For the CDR3, the DNA is TGTGCCAGCAGTTATAAAAGGGGAAACACTGAAGCTTTCTTT.

The chain links TRBV29-1 to TRBJ1-1; weak D call: TRBD1 (5 bases). CDR3 size: 13 residues. Trimming shortened V by 3 bases and J by 4 bases, and 12 bases separated the two germline ends. The germline gives CDR1 SQVTM, CDR2 ANQGSEA. CDR3 sequence: CSVELGGGTEAFF. CDR3 nucleotides: TGCAGCGTTGAGCTCGGGGGAGGCACTGAAGCTTTCTTT.

The genes are TRBV9 and TRBJ1-1; D not resolved. This CDR3 spans 14 amino acids. Germline V gene data show CDR1 as SGDLS and CDR2 as YYNGEE. The V and J ends lost 3 bases and 1 base respectively, with 10 bases between them. The CDR3 sequence is CASSDSRENTEAFF. The CDR3 DNA reads as TGTGCCAGCAGCGACTCACGAGAGAACACTGAAGCTTTCTTT.

The sample holds one count of this clone. This rearrangement joins TRBV5-1 to TRBJ1-1; D possibly corresponds to TRBD1 (5 bases). The CDR3 loop spans 14 amino acids. V lost 0 bases and J 6 bases, leaving 12 bases between the germline ends. Germline loops: CDR1 SGHRS, CDR2 YFSETQ. CDR3 sequence (DNA): TGCGCCAGCAGCTTGGGCCAGGGAAGTGCTGAAGCTTTCTTT. Residues: CASSLGQGSAEAFF.

The chain recombines TRBV29-1 with TRBJ2-2; D unresolved. Germline CDR1 SQVTM, CDR2 ANQGSEA. The CDR3 sequence is 14 residues long. The V end lost 5 bases, the J end lost 0 bases, and 10 bases lay between the germline ends. The DNA of the CDR3 is TGCAGCGTTACACGACTTACGAACACCGGGGAGCTGTTTTTT. This encodes CSVTRLTNTGELFF.

This chain links TRBV14 with TRBJ1-6; D not certain. The CDR3 consists of 14 residues. Trimming shortened V by 1 base and J by 9 bases, and 10 bases separated the two germline ends. Germline loops: CDR1 SGHDN, CDR2 FVKESK. CDR3 coding DNA: TGTGCCAGCAGCCAAGTTCCCGGGATTTCACCCCTCCACTTT. It codes for CASSQVPGISPLHF.

This chain links TRBV24-1 with TRBJ2-2, with a possible D match to TRBD1 (5 bases). This CDR3 has 14 residues. V gave up 6 bases and J gave up 3 bases, with 10 bases separating them. Germline lookup yields CDR1 KGHDR and CDR2 SFDVKD. The CDR3 here is CATSSGWDTGELFF. The CDR3 DNA reads TGTGCCACCAGTTCAGGGTGGGACACCGGGGAGCTGTTTTTT.

The V call is TRBV4-2, the J call TRBJ2-3, with 7 positions matching TRBD2. V dropped 1 base and J dropped 4; count of bases not matched to a gene: 5. The germline V gene has CDR1 LGHNA and CDR2 YNFKEQ. The CDR3 has 15 amino acids. The DNA for the CDR3 is TGTGCCAGCAGCCAAGGTGGTAGCGGGTCAGATACGCAGTATTTT. As protein: CASSQGGSGSDTQYF.

This clone was seen a single time. The chain recombines TRBV7-2 with TRBJ1-5; 7 nucleotides agree with TRBD1. Trimming cost V 4 bases and J 8 bases; bases outside gene matches: 8. Germline CDR1 and CDR2: SGHTA and FQGNSA. This CDR3 is built from 14 residues. In DNA form, the CDR3 reads TGTGCCAGCAGCTACGGGACAGCAATTGAGCCCCAGCATTTT. This encodes CASSYGTAIEPQHF.

The V call is TRBV7-2, the J call TRBJ2-7, with 9 bases matching TRBD1. This CDR3 spans 16 amino acids. Looked up from germline, CDR1 is SGHTA and CDR2 is FQGNSA. Losses at the gene ends were 5 bases for V and 4 bases for J; bases not matched to a gene: 12. The CDR3 sequence: CASSLLTGGGGYEQYF. The CDR3, as DNA: TGTGCCAGCAGCCTCCTAACAGGGGGCGGAGGTTACGAGCAGTACTTC.

The gene calls are TRBV19 and TRBJ1-5; tentative D call: TRBD1 (6 bases). V dropped 5 bases and J dropped 7 bases, with 12 bases sitting between them. The germline gives CDR1 LNHDA, CDR2 SQIVND (reference sequence). The CDR3 runs 13 residues. This chain's CDR3 is CASSPGGAQPQHF. CDR3 sequence (DNA): TGTGCCAGTAGTCCCGGGGGGGCCCAGCCCCAGCATTTT.

This chain joins TRBV5-1 and TRBJ2-5; TRBD1 agrees at 8 bases. This CDR3 comprises 18 residues. CDR1 SGHRS and CDR2 YFSETQ come from the germline V gene. Trimming cost V 1 base and J 3 bases; bases outside gene matches: 14. This CDR3 reads CASSLFPRGRLVEETQYF. CDR3 bases: TGCGCCAGCAGCTTGTTTCCCAGGGGGCGCCTAGTCGAAGAGACCCAGTACTTC.

The rearrangement joins TRBV30 to TRBJ1-1; possible D gene TRBD1, 5 bases. The CDR3 is 13 amino acids. Germline V gene sequence: CDR1 GTSNPN, CDR2 SVGIG (reference sequence). Trimming removed 2 bases from V and 4 bases from J, with 11 bases in between. CDR3 amino acids: CAWSRGLGTEAFF. DNA for the CDR3: TGTGCCTGGAGTCGGGGGTTGGGCACTGAAGCTTTCTTT. The complete variable domain, with remaining parts taken from reference TRBV30 and TRBJ1-1, reads SQTIHQWPATLVQPVGSPLSLECTVEGTSNPNLYWYRQAAGRGLQLLFYSVGIGQISSEVPQNLSASRPQDRQFILSSKKLLLSDSGFYLCAWSRGLGTEAFFGQGTRLTVV.

The chain uses TRBV5-4 and TRBJ2-7; 11 positions match TRBD2. The length of the CDR3 is 17 residues. V shed 0 bases and J 1 base; nucleotides not matched to a gene: 6. Germline CDR1 is SGHNT and CDR2 is YYREEE (reference sequence). CDR3 sequence: CASSLVSGGVRSYEQYF. The CDR3 DNA reads as TGTGCCAGCAGCTTGGTTAGCGGGGGGGTTCGTTCCTACGAGCAGTACTTC.

The V gene is TRBV11-2, the J gene TRBJ2-3; 8 bases align to TRBD2. Losses at the gene ends were 1 base for V and 6 bases for J; bases not matched to a gene: 6. Germline lookup yields CDR1 SGHAT and CDR2 FQNNGV. This CDR3 has 15 residues. Written as DNA, the CDR3 is TGTGCCAGCAGCTTAGCCCGACTAGCGTGGGATACGCAGTATTTT. This encodes CASSLARLAWDTQYF.

The V gene is TRBV5-1, the J gene TRBJ2-5; D possibly corresponds to TRBD1 (6 bases). The germline V gene has CDR1 SGHRS and CDR2 YFSETQ. This CDR3 has 14 amino acids. Trimming removed 3 bases at V and 3 bases at J, with 12 bases between. Here the CDR3 DNA reads TGCGCCAGCAGCTGGGGGACACTGGAAGAGACCCAGTACTTC. As protein: CASSWGTLEETQYF. The full variable domain, in which reference TRBV5-1 and TRBJ2-5 provide the parts outside the CDR3, is KAGVTQTPRYLIKTRGQQVTLSCSPISGHRSVSWYQQTPGQGLQFLFEYFSETQRNKGNFPGRFSGRQFSNSRSEMNVSTLELGDSALYLCASSWGTLEETQYFGPGTRLLVL.

The chain joins TRBV6-5 to TRBJ2-5, with 7 bases fitting TRBD2. The length of the CDR3 is 13 residues. Germline lookup yields CDR1 MNHEY and CDR2 SVGAGI. V was clipped by 6 bases and J by 6 bases; unmatched bases: 7. Here the CDR3 reads CASSRGLDKTQYF. CDR3 bases: TGTGCCAGCAGCCGCGGACTAGACAAGACCCAGTACTTC.

The chain links TRBV6-5 to TRBJ1-1; TRBD1 aligns across 9 bases. Germline lookup yields CDR1 MNHEY and CDR2 SVGAGI. Trimming took 4 bases from V and 4 from J; bases not matched to a gene: 4. The CDR3 covers 14 residues. CDR3 nucleotide sequence: TGTGCCAGCAGTTCGGGACAGGGTCGCACTGAAGCTTTCTTT. Translated: CASSSGQGRTEAFF.

Here the CDR3 reads CASSQDFGGGRTQYF. CDR3 DNA sequence: TGTGCCAGCAGCCAAGATTTTGGCGGGGGTCGTACGCAGTATTTT. The V gene is TRBV3-1 (or the pseudogene TRBV3-2), the J gene TRBJ2-3; 7 bases fit TRBD2. The germline V gene encodes CDR1 LGHDT and CDR2 YNNKEL (reference sequence). V gave up 0 bases and J gave up 8 bases; unmatched junction bases: 8. The CDR3 contains 15 residues.